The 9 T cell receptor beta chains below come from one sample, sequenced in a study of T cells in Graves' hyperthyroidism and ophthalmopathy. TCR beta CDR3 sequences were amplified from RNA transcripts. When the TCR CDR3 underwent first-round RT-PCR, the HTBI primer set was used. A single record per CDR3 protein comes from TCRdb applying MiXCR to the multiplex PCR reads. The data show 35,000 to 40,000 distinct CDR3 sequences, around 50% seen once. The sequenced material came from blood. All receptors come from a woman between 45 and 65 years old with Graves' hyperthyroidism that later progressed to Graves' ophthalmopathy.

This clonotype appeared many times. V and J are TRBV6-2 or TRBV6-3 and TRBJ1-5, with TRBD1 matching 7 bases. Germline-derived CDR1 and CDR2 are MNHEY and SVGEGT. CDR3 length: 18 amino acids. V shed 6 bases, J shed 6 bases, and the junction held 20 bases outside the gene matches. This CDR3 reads CASRKKGQKGATVQPQHF. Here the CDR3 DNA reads TGTGCCAGCAGAAAAAAGGGACAGAAAGGCGCGACTGTTCAGCCCCAGCATTTT.

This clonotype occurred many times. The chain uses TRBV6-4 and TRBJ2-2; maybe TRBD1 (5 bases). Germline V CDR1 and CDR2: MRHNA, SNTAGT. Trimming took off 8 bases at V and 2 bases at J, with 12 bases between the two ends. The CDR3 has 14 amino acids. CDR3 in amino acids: CASRVGENTGELFF. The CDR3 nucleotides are TGTGCCAGCCGGGTAGGGGAAAACACCGGGGAGCTGTTTTTT.

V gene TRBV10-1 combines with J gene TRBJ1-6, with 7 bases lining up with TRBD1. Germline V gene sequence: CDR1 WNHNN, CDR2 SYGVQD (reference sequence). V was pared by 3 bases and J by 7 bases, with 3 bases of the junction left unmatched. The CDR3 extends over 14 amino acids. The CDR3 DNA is TGCGCCAGCAGTGATCTCAGGGGGAATTCACCCCTCCACTTT. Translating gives CASSDLRGNSPLHF.

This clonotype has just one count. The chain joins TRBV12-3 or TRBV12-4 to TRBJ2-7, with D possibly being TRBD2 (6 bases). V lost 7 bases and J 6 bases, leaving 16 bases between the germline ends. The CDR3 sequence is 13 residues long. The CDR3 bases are TGTGCCAGCACCTTGGGGGGAGCTCCCGAGCAGTACTTC. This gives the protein CASTLGGAPEQYF.

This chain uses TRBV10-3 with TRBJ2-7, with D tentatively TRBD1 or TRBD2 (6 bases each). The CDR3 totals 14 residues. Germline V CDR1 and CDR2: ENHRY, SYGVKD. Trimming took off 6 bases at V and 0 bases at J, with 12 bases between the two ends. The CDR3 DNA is TGTGCCATCAGGCCGGGGGCAGGCTCCTACGAGCAGTACTTC. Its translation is CAIRPGAGSYEQYF.

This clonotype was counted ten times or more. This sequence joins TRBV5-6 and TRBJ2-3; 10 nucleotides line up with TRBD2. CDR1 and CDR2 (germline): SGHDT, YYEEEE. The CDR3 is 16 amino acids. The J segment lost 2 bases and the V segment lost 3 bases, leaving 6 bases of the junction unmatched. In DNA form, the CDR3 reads TGTGCCAGCAGCTATCTAGCGGGAGACCTCACAGATACGCAGTATTTT. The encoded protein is CASSYLAGDLTDTQYF.

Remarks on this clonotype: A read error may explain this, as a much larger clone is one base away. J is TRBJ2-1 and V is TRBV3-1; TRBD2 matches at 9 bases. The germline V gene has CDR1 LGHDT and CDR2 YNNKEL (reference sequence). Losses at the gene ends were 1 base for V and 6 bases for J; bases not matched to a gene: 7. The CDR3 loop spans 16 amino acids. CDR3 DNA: TGTGCCAGCAGCCAAGGGTGGCTAGCGGGGAGCAATGAGCAGTTCTTC. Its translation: CASSQGWLAGSNEQFF.

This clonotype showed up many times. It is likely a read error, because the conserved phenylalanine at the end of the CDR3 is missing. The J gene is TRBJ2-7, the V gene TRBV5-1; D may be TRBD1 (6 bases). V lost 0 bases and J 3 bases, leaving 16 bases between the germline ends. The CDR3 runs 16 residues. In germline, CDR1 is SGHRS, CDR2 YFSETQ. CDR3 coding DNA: TGCGCCAGCAGCTTGGAACCGGGCCCAGGGGACTACGAGCAGTACCTC. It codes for CASSLEPGPGDYEQYL.

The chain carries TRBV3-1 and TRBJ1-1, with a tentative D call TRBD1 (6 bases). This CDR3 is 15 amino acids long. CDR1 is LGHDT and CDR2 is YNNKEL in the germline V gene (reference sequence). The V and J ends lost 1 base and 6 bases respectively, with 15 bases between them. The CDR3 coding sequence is TGTGCCAGCAGCCAAGGGGTGGGGGGGCTAGCTGAAGCTTTCTTT. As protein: CASSQGVGGLAEAFF.